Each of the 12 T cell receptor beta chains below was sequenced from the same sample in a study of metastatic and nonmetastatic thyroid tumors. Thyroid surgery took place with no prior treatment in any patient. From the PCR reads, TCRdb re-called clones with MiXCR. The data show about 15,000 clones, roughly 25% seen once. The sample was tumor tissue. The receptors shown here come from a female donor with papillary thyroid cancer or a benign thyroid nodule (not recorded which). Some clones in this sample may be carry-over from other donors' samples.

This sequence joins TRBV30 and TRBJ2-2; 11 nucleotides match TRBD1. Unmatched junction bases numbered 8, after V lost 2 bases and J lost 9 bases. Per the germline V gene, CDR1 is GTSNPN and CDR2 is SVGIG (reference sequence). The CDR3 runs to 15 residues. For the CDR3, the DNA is TGTGCCTGGAGTCGGACAGGGGGCTTGGCTTGGGAGCTGTTTTTT. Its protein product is CAWSRTGGLAWELFF.

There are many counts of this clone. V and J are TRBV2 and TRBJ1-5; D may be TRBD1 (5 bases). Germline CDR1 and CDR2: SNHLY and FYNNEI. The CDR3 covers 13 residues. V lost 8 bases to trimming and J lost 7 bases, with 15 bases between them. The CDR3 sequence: CASGNQGGQPQHF. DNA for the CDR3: TGTGCCAGCGGAAACCAGGGAGGCCAGCCCCAGCATTTT.

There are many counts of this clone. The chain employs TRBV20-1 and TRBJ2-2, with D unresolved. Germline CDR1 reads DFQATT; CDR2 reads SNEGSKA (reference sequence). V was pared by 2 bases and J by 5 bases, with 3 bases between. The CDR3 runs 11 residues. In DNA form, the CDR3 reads TGCAGTGCTAGAAAGACCGGGGAGCTGTTTTTT. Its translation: CSARKTGELFF.

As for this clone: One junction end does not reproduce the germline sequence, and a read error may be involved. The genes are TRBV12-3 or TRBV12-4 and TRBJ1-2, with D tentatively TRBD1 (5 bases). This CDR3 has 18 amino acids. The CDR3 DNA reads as TGTGCGAGCATGCTTGGGACCTGGCGGGGGGTAGATAACTATGGCTACACCTTC. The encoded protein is CASMLGTWRGVDNYGYTF.

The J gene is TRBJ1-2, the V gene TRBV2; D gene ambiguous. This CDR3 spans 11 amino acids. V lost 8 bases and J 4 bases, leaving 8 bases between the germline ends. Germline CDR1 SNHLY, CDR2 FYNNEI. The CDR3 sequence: CASHGPYGYTF. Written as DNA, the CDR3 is TGTGCCAGCCACGGGCCCTATGGCTACACCTTC.

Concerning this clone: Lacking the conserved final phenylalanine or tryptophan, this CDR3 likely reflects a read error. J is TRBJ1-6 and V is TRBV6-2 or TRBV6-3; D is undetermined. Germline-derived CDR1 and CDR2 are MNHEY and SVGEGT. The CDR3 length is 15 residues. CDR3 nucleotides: TGTGCCAGTAGTTACGGCGCCTCCTATAATTCACCCCTCCACCTT. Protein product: CASSYGASYNSPLHL.

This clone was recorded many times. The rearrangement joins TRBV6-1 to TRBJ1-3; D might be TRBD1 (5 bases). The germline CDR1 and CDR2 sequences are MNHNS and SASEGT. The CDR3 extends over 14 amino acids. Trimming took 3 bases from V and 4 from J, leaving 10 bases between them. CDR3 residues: CASSDAGGGNTIYF. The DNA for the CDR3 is TGTGCCAGCAGTGACGCCGGGGGGGGAAACACCATATATTTT.

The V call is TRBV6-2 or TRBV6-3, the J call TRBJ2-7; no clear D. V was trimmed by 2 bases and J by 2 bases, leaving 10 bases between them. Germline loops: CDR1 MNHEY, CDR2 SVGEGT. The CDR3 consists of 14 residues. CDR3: CASSYHGSTYEQYF. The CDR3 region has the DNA TGTGCCAGCAGTTACCACGGTTCGACCTACGAGCAGTACTTC.

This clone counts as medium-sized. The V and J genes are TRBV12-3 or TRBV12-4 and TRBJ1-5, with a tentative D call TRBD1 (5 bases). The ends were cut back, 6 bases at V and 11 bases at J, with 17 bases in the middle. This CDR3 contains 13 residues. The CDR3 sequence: CASSWTFLGAQHF. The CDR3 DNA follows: TGTGCCAGCAGCTGGACATTTCTCGGGGCCCAGCATTTT.

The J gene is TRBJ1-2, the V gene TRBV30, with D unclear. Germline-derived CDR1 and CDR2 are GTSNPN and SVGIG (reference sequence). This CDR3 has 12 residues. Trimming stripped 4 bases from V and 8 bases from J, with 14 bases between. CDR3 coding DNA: TGTGCCTGGAAAAGGGCCCTGGGGGGCTACACCTTC. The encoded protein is CAWKRALGGYTF.

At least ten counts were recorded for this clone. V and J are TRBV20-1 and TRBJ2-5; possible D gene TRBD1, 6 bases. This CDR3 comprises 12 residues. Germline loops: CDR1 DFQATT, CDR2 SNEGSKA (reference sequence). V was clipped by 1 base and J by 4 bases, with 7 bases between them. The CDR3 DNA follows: TGCAGTGCTAGAGGAGGGGGAGAGACCCAGTACTTC. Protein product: CSARGGGETQYF.

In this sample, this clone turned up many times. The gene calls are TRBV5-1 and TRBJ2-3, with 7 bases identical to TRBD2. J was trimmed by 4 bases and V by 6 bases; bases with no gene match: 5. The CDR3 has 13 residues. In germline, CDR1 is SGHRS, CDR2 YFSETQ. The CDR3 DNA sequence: TGCGCCAGCAAGGGGAGGGTGCCAGATACGCAGTATTTT. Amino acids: CASKGRVPDTQYF.